What follows describes a single T cell receptor (beta chain). The antigen is not known. The sample originates from a study of response to subunit inactivated influenza vaccine. TCRdb called the RT-PCR reads again in MiXCR, with one record for every CDR3 protein. Of fewer than 350,000 distinct CDR3 sequences in the sample, 21% were seen once. Study-wide points: Authors suggested each seasonal influenza vaccination recruits few new T cells.

V was trimmed by 0 bases and J by 5 bases, leaving 11 bases between them. The CDR3 extends over 15 amino acids. Germline CDR1 is LGHNA and CDR2 is YNFKEQ. The chain combines TRBV4-2 with TRBJ1-5; D is perhaps TRBD1 (5 bases). This clonotype was obtained from a man aged 45 to 70 who received an inactivated influenza vaccine. Sequences were derived from PBMCs from blood, sampled less than 22 months after vaccination. CDR3 amino acids: CASSQDAGVDQPQHF. DNA for the CDR3: TGTGCCAGCAGCCAAGACGCGGGGGTTGATCAGCCCCAGCATTTT.